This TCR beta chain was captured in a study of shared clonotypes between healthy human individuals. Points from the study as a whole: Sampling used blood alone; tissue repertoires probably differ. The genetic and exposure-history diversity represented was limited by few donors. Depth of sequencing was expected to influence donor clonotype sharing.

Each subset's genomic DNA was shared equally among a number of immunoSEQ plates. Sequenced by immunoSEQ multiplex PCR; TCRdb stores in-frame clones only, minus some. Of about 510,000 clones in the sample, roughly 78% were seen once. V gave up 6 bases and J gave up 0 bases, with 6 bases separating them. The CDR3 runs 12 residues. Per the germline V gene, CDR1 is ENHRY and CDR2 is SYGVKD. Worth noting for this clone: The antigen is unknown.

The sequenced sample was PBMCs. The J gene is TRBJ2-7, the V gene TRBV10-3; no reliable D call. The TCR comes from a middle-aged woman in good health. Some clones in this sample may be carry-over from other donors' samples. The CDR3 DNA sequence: TGTGCCATCAGCCCTTCCTCCTACGAGCAGTACTTC. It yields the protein CAISPSSYEQYF.